This TCR beta chain was sequenced for a study of cytomegalovirus exposure and HLA in healthy donors. Study-wide findings and caveats: Later, an analysis showed that TCR beta chains associated with HLA were more clonally expanded than others that were equally common. Links to common viral pathogens appeared, in a later analysis, for several of the most significant clusters. A highly shared variant cluster was judged a likely technical artifact.

V gave up 8 bases and J gave up 3 bases, with 13 bases separating them. The CDR3 extends over 13 amino acids. Germline CDR1 and CDR2: MNHEY and SMNVEV (reference sequence). On this clone itself: The antigen is unknown.

A multiplex PCR was run with 60 Vbeta primers and 13 Jbeta primers. The protocol was immunoSEQ multiplex PCR, while the TCRdb copy is restricted to in-frame clones and leaves out a portion. The data contain about 160,000 clones, approximately 80% of them singletons. Sequenced material: PBMCs. V and J are TRBV27 and TRBJ1-1, with D perhaps matching TRBD1 (5 bases). The sequence was collected from a woman in her late teens or twenties in good health and CMV-seronegative. This CDR3 reads CASGRDWYTEAFF. As DNA, the CDR3 is TGTGCCAGCGGAAGGGACTGGTACACTGAAGCTTTCTTT.